The clone carrying this T cell receptor (beta chain) was seen only a few times. What it recognizes is unknown. TCRdb ran MiXCR on the RT-PCR reads and lists one entry per CDR3 protein. The table records hundreds of thousands of distinct CDR3 sequences, about 7.6% of them present only once. Germline V gene lookup returns CDR1 LGHDT and CDR2 YNNKEL (reference sequence). The CDR3 runs to 15 residues. The V gene lost 1 base and the J gene lost 0 bases, with 7 bases spanning the gap. This specimen comes from a study of response to subunit inactivated influenza vaccine. Study findings and constraints: The authors put forward the suggestion that each seasonal influenza vaccination may bring in only a limited number of new T cells.

The chain carries TRBV3-1 and TRBJ2-1; no clear D gene. This receptor was taken from a man between 50 and 69 years old who received an inactivated influenza vaccine. The sequencing here drew on PBMCs from blood, taken 23 to 25 months after vaccination. CDR3 amino acids: CASSQVKNSYNEQFF. The CDR3 nucleotides read TGTGCCAGCAGCCAAGTTAAAAACTCCTACAATGAGCAGTTCTTC.